These T cell receptor beta chains were read from a single sample in a study of T cell repertoires in cytomegalovirus infection. Via MiXCR, TCRdb re-called the reads, giving one row per CDR3 protein. This table has approximately 350,000 distinct CDR3 sequences, about a third appearing once. What these receptors recognize is not known. The specimen was cultured PBMCs, collected from culture after CMV antigen stimulation. The source is a human donor in good health (CMV status not recorded). Some clones in this sample may be carry-over from other donors' samples. CDR3s include the opening cysteine and the closing phenylalanine or tryptophan. A D gene is named only where the DNA matches it firmly. Clone sizes are given selectively: once, few, many, or a class where the clone is expanded.

>TRBJ1-1|NA|many|TRBV7-2
CASSWDGPEAFF
TGTGCCAGCAGCTGGGACGGGCCTGAAGCTTTCTTT
>TRBJ1-1|NA|few|TRBV4-3
CASSQVNRNLNTEAFF
TGCGCCAGCAGCCAAGTAAACAGAAACTTGAACACTGAAGCTTTCTTT
>TRBJ1-5|NA|few|TRBV7-2
CASSSDTGFTEAQHF
TGTGCCAGCAGCTCCGATACAGGGTTCACGGAGGCCCAGCATTTT
>TRBJ2-5|NA|NA|TRBV30
CAWGRSGRETQYF
TGTGCCTGGGGCCGCAGCGGCCGGGAGACCCAGTACTTC
>TRBJ1-2|NA|NA|TRBV7-3
CASSSSGSGGYGYTF
TGTGCCAGCAGCTCCTCCGGGTCCGGGGGCTATGGCTACACCTTC
>TRBJ1-2|NA|NA|TRBV27
CASSSAITGFRGYTF
TGTGCCAGCAGTTCCGCGATTACAGGGTTCAGGGGCTACACCTTC
>TRBJ2-4|TRBD2|NA|TRBV7-3
CASSPDGLAGGLGIQYF
TGTGCCAGCAGCCCGGACGGACTAGCGGGGGGGCTAGGGATTCAGTACTTC
>TRBJ2-2|NA|few|TRBV12-5
CASGLVLTSGGPGELFF
TGTGCTAGTGGTTTGGTACTAACTAGTGGAGGACCCGGGGAGCTGTTTTTT
>TRBJ1-1|TRBD1|NA|TRBV7-9
CASSQGQVYTEAFF
TGTGCCAGCAGCCAAGGACAGGTCTACACTGAAGCTTTCTTT
>TRBJ2-1|NA|few|TRBV6-5
CASSYSSAIRSRSSYNEQFF
TGTGCCAGCAGTTACTCGTCGGCCATTAGATCGAGGAGCTCCTACAATGAGCAGTTCTTC
>TRBJ2-3|TRBD2|NA|TRBV28
CASSSLAAPSTDTQYF
TGTGCCAGCAGTTCTCTAGCGGCGCCTAGCACAGATACGCAGTATTTT
>TRBJ2-3|TRBD1|many|TRBV7-6
CASRNTGGDAGTDTQYF
TGTGCCAGCAGAAACACAGGGGGCGATGCAGGCACAGATACGCAGTATTTT
>TRBJ2-7|TRBD1|NA|TRBV6-8
CASSYSGGQGMWKEQYF
TGTGCCAGCAGTTACTCCGGGGGACAGGGTATGTGGAAGGAGCAGTACTTC
>TRBJ2-7|NA|NA|TRBV11-2
CASSRLRYEQYF
TGTGCCAGCAGCAGACTGCGATACGAGCAGTACTTC
>TRBJ1-5|TRBD1|NA|TRBV27
CASSLGGQGYARNQPQHF
TGTGCCAGCAGTCTCGGGGGACAGGGGTACGCGAGAAATCAGCCCCAGCATTTT
>TRBJ2-5|TRBD2|once|TRBV20-1
CSARDHMGGPGETQYF
TGCAGTGCTAGAGATCATATGGGAGGGCCGGGAGAGACCCAGTACTTC
>TRBJ1-2|TRBD1|NA|TRBV24-1
CATSDLDRDYGYTF
TGTGCCACCAGTGATTTAGACAGGGACTATGGCTACACCTTC
>TRBJ2-4|TRBD2|NA|TRBV12-3/TRBV12-4
CASSLSGTSGRGAKNIQYF
TGTGCCAGCAGTTTATCTGGGACTAGCGGGAGAGGGGCCAAAAACATTCAGTACTTC
>TRBJ2-3|NA|few|TRBV5-5
CASSLLPDTQYF
TGTGCCAGCAGCTTGCTCCCAGATACGCAGTATTTT
>TRBJ2-6|TRBD1|NA|TRBV27
CASSEGTALSGANVLTF
TGTGCCAGCAGTGAAGGGACAGCCCTCTCTGGGGCCAACGTCCTGACTTTC
>TRBJ2-1|NA|NA|TRBV29-1
CSVVSSDYYNEQFF
TGCAGCGTTGTTTCCTCGGACTATTACAATGAGCAGTTCTTC
>TRBJ2-3|NA|few|TRBV12-5
CASGTCLHQGCDTQYF
TGTGCTAGTGGGACCTGCCTTCACCAAGGCTGCGATACGCAGTATTTT
>TRBJ1-6|TRBD1|NA|TRBV7-2
CASSTEPRGAANNSPLHF
TGTGCCAGCAGCACAGAACCCAGGGGGGCCGCGAATAATTCACCCCTCCACTTT
>TRBJ2-2|NA|NA|TRBV29-1
CSVEEGSNTGELFF
TGCAGCGTTGAGGAGGGCTCGAACACCGGGGAGCTGTTTTTT
>TRBJ2-1|NA|few|TRBV20-1
CSARWLARYNEQFF
TGCAGTGCCCGCTGGCTAGCGCGATACAATGAGCAGTTCTTC
>TRBJ2-2|NA|few|TRBV10-3
CAISESQGELFF
TGTGCCATCAGTGAGTCTCAAGGGGAGCTGTTTTTT
>TRBJ2-2|NA|NA|TRBV7-8
CASTDRRPLAAGELFF
TGTGCCAGCACCGATCGCCGCCCTTTGGCTGCCGGGGAGCTGTTTTTT
>TRBJ2-7|NA|NA|TRBV28
CASSSRSEQYF
TGTGCCAGCAGTTCCAGGTCCGAGCAGTACTTC
>TRBJ2-2|NA|few|TRBV11-1
CASSLVELATGELFF
TGTGCCAGCAGCTTAGTAGAACTAGCAACCGGGGAGCTGTTTTTT